Presented here are 21 T cell receptor beta chains from one specimen sequenced in a study of T cell responses to AZD1222 COVID-19 vaccine. Measured with immunoSEQ multiplex PCR; TCRdb has only the in-frame clones, and not every one. Found here are approximately 84,000 clones, about 80% of them singletons; the top ten hold under 1.5%. This sample comprised peripheral blood, obtained 28 days after the second AZD1222 dose. Receptors originate from an adult who received the AZD1222 COVID-19 vaccine.

The rearrangement uses TRBV30 and TRBJ2-7, with D possibly being TRBD2 (6 bases). Germline V gene data show CDR1 as GTSNPN and CDR2 as SVGIG (reference sequence). With 2 bases removed from V and 7 bases from J, the gap between germline ends came to 15 bases. The CDR3 length is 13 residues. The CDR3 DNA follows: TGTGCCTGGAGTCTGGAGGGGAGGAGGGAGCAGTACTTC. Protein: CAWSLEGRREQYF.

CDR3 residues: CAISEQGNQPQHF. The DNA for the CDR3 is TGTGCCATCAGTGAACAGGGCAATCAGCCCCAGCATTTT. The chain combines TRBV10-3 with TRBJ1-5; possible D gene TRBD1, 5 bases. CDR1 is ENHRY, CDR2 SYGVKD, per germline. V was shortened by 3 bases and J by 2 bases, with 5 bases between the two germline ends. The CDR3 covers 13 residues.

This chain connects TRBV15 to TRBJ2-4, with 7 nucleotides matching TRBD1. This CDR3 region has 14 residues. The junction had 6 bases not matched to a gene; V was cut back by 2 bases and J by 8 bases. Germline-derived CDR1 and CDR2 are LNHNV and YYDKDF (reference sequence). The CDR3 is CATSRTRQGYIQYF. CDR3 sequence (DNA): TGTGCCACCAGCAGAACCCGACAGGGTTACATTCAGTACTTC.

The gene calls are TRBV30 and TRBJ2-5; 8 bases map to TRBD2. From germline, CDR1 is GTSNPN and CDR2 SVGIG (reference sequence). The V segment lost 0 bases and the J segment 4 bases; nucleotides outside the gene matches: 4. CDR3 length: 14 amino acids. The chain's CDR3 is CAWSVHSGGETQYF. The CDR3 DNA follows: TGTGCCTGGAGTGTACACAGCGGGGGAGAGACCCAGTACTTC.

The genes are TRBV7-2 and TRBJ1-4, with 9 bases identical to TRBD1. This CDR3 has 15 residues. CDR1 and CDR2 (germline): SGHTA, FQGNSA. The V gene end was trimmed by 4 bases and the J gene end by 6 bases; junction bases not matched to a gene: 6. The CDR3 sequence is CASSSQQGADEKLFF. DNA for the CDR3: TGTGCCAGCAGCTCTCAACAGGGGGCTGATGAAAAACTGTTTTTT.

Here the CDR3 reads CASSESPLAVDNEQFF. As DNA, the CDR3 is TGCGCCAGCAGTGAGTCCCCACTAGCGGTTGACAATGAGCAGTTCTTC. The chain has TRBV10-2 and TRBJ2-1, with 8 bases lining up with TRBD2. CDR3 length equals 16 residues. V shed 0 bases and J 5 bases; nucleotides not matched to a gene: 6. Germline CDR1 and CDR2: WSHSY and SAAADI.

The chain recombines TRBV7-2 with TRBJ1-6; tentative D call: TRBD1 (6 bases). Germline V gene lookup returns CDR1 SGHTA and CDR2 FQGNSA. V was clipped by 4 bases and J by 10 bases, with 14 bases between them. The CDR3 length is 14 residues. The DNA for the CDR3 is TGTGCCAGCAGCTCGACAGGCCCCCCATCACCCCTCCACTTT. It yields the protein CASSSTGPPSPLHF. The entire variable domain, with the rest obtained from reference TRBV7-2 and TRBJ1-6, is as follows: GAGVSQSPSNKVTEKGKDVELRCDPISGHTALYWYRQSLGQGLEFLIYFQGNSAPDKSGLPSDRFSAERTGGSVSTLTIQRTQQEDSAVYLCASSSTGPPSPLHFGNGTRLTVT.

The rearrangement uses TRBV5-5 and TRBJ2-5, with no clear D. CDR3 length equals 16 residues. Germline V gives CDR1 SGHKS, CDR2 YYEKEE (reference sequence). V gave up 4 bases and J gave up 0 bases, with 16 bases separating them. The chain's CDR3 is CASSPNVISNQETQYF. The CDR3, as DNA: TGTGCCAGCAGCCCCAACGTGATTTCAAACCAAGAGACCCAGTACTTC.

V is TRBV28 and J is TRBJ1-5; no firm D call. With 5 bases removed from V and 0 bases from J, the gap between germline ends came to 11 bases. The CDR3 extends over 15 amino acids. Germline V CDR1 and CDR2: MDHEN, SYDVKM. The CDR3 sequence: CASSTIKDSNQPQHF. The CDR3 DNA reads as TGTGCCAGCAGTACCATAAAGGATAGCAATCAGCCCCAGCATTTT.

The V gene is TRBV4-1, the J gene TRBJ1-1; a weak D match, TRBD1 (5 bases). Germline CDR1 is MGHRA and CDR2 is YSYEKL. This CDR3 is built from 16 residues. V lost 2 bases and J 10 bases, leaving 23 bases between the germline ends. CDR3 DNA: TGCGCCAGCAGCCAACCAACCGGGGCTCAAGGGTATGGAGCTTTCTTT. Protein sequence: CASSQPTGAQGYGAFF.

The CDR3 spells CASTQGVGAFF. In DNA form, the CDR3 reads TGTGCCAGCACTCAGGGGGTTGGAGCTTTCTTT. The chain links TRBV28 to TRBJ1-1; TRBD1 matches 7 bases. This CDR3 is 11 amino acids long. Germline loops: CDR1 MDHEN, CDR2 SYDVKM. The V gene end was trimmed by 7 bases and the J gene end by 10 bases; junction bases not matched to a gene: 6.

The chain uses TRBV7-2 and TRBJ1-2; tentative D call: TRBD1 (5 bases). The germline V gene has CDR1 SGHTA and CDR2 FQGNSA. The CDR3 extends over 13 amino acids. Trimming pared 1 base from V and 7 bases from J, leaving 10 bases between. CDR3 DNA: TGTGCCAGCAGCTTAGAGGCAGGGAGTGGCTACACCTTC. As protein: CASSLEAGSGYTF.

This clone was detected only once. At one end the junction does not follow the germline gene, possibly because of a read error. V usage is TRBV7-2 and J usage is TRBJ2-7; no firm D call. The germline V gene encodes CDR1 SGHTA and CDR2 FQGNSA. This CDR3 region has 13 residues. CDR3 protein: CASSLAELPVSDF. Written as DNA, the CDR3 is TGTGCCAGCAGCTTAGCGGAGCTGCCCGTTTCGGACTTC.

V gene TRBV28 combines with J gene TRBJ2-4; 8 bases align to TRBD2. The CDR3 spans 13 residues. Germline V gene sequence: CDR1 MDHEN, CDR2 SYDVKM. V lost 10 bases, J lost 0 bases, and 2 bases stayed unmatched. The CDR3 region has the DNA TGTGCCACCCTAGCGGGAGCCAAAAACATTCAGTACTTC. It yields the protein CATLAGAKNIQYF.

This sequence joins TRBV5-1 and TRBJ1-4; D is unresolved. The CDR3 has 15 residues. CDR1 SGHRS and CDR2 YFSETQ come from the germline V gene. Trimming removed 5 bases from V and 3 bases from J, with 14 bases in between. CDR3 nucleotide sequence: TGCGCCAGCAGAGATAGCGGCAGTTCTAATGAAAAACTGTTTTTT. This gives the protein CASRDSGSSNEKLFF.

This clone came up once. The CDR3 DNA reads as TGTGCCAGTACCGGAAATGGCTACAATGAGCAGTTCTTC. Protein: CASTGNGYNEQFF. The chain is built from TRBV19 and TRBJ2-1; the D is unclear. Germline V gene data show CDR1 as LNHDA and CDR2 as SQIVND (reference sequence). The CDR3 contains 13 residues. V was cut by 7 bases and J by 3 bases, with 10 bases left in between.

The chain employs TRBV5-1 and TRBJ2-1, with unresolved D. Trimming left V 7 bases short and J 5 bases short, with 10 bases between. CDR3 length: 12 amino acids. Germline values: CDR1 SGHRS, CDR2 YFSETQ. The CDR3 reads CASRVGNNEQFF. CDR3 sequence (DNA): TGCGCCAGCCGGGTGGGCAACAATGAGCAGTTCTTC.

This chain links TRBV9 with TRBJ2-7, with D perhaps TRBD1 (5 bases). The CDR3 contains 16 residues. Trimming removed 0 bases from V and 4 bases from J, with 17 bases in between. Germline lookup yields CDR1 SGDLS and CDR2 YYNGEE. CDR3 in DNA: TGTGCCAGCAGCGTAGCCCCGGCAGGGTTCGTTTACGAGCAGTACTTC. Residues: CASSVAPAGFVYEQYF.

This chain uses TRBV18 with TRBJ2-7, with D perhaps matching TRBD1 or TRBD2 (5 bases each). The CDR3 totals 18 residues. V was clipped by 2 bases and J by 1 base, with 21 bases between them. Germline V gene data show CDR1 as KGHSH and CDR2 as LQKENI. DNA of the CDR3: TGTGCCAGCTCACCATCAAGCGCCGGGACCGCGACATCCTACGAGCAGTACTTC. It yields the protein CASSPSSAGTATSYEQYF.

The chain recombines TRBV6-5 with TRBJ2-3; TRBD2 matches 7 bases. The CDR3 runs 14 residues. Germline values: CDR1 MNHEY, CDR2 SVGAGI. The V gene end was trimmed by 2 bases and the J gene end by 5 bases; junction bases not matched to a gene: 4. CDR3 sequence reads: CASSYLSGVDTQYF. Here the CDR3 DNA reads TGTGCCAGCAGTTACCTGAGCGGGGTAGATACGCAGTATTTT.

This clone was seen just once. This chain joins TRBV5-4 and TRBJ2-7, with D possibly TRBD1 on 5 matching bases. V was clipped by 2 bases and J by 6 bases, with 15 bases between them. Germline V gene sequence: CDR1 SGHNT, CDR2 YYREEE (reference sequence). CDR3 length equals 14 residues. CDR3 sequence reads: CASSFTGIIGEQYF. CDR3 DNA: TGTGCCAGCAGCTTTACAGGTATAATAGGCGAGCAGTACTTC.